The 23 T cell receptor beta chains presented below share a single source sample, sequenced in a study of cytomegalovirus exposure and HLA in healthy donors (dated by TCRdb to the late 2010s). Receptor amplification or capture employed the immunoSEQ multiplex PCR assay. The multiplex PCR relied on a mix of 60 forward primers for TCR Vbeta segments and 13 reverse primers for TCR Jbeta segments. TCRdb stores this immuneACCESS table with in-frame sequences only. Part of the clones is absent; in the studies checked, under half of the shortfall reflects unresolved V genes, and no reason is known for the rest. The sample contains about 190,000 clones, around 90% of them found a single time. The ten biggest clones cover 1.1% of the sample. Input material: PBMCs. The receptors shown here come from a boy aged 2 to 10 in good health and CMV-seronegative.

This chain uses TRBV15 with TRBJ2-1; TRBD2 aligns across 8 bases. Germline V lookup: CDR1 LNHNV, CDR2 YYDKDF (reference sequence). The CDR3 spans 16 residues. V was clipped by 5 bases and J by 3 bases; unmatched bases: 9. For the CDR3, the DNA is TGTGCCACCAGCGGTACCCCGGGACTAGACTACAATGAGCAGTTCTTC. This codes for CATSGTPGLDYNEQFF. Together with reference TRBV15 and TRBJ2-1, the CDR3 gives the full variable domain: DAMVIQNPRYQVTQFGKPVTLSCSQTLNHNVMYWYQQKSSQAPKLLFHYYDKDFNNEADTPDNFQSRRPNTSFCFLDIRSPGLGDTAMYLCATSGTPGLDYNEQFFGPGTRLTVL.

The rearrangement links TRBV28 to TRBJ2-7, with TRBD1 identical over 7 bases. The CDR3 sequence is 13 residues long. V was clipped by 5 bases and J by 1 base; unmatched bases: 2. The V gene's germline CDR1 is MDHEN and CDR2 SYDVKM. The CDR3 DNA follows: TGTGCCAGCAGTCCGGGACAGTCCTACGAGCAGTACTTC. As protein: CASSPGQSYEQYF.

The chain is built from TRBV5-1 and TRBJ2-5, with TRBD2 matching over 8 bases. V shed 0 bases and J 3 bases; nucleotides not matched to a gene: 10. The CDR3 runs 17 residues. Per the germline V gene, CDR1 is SGHRS and CDR2 is YFSETQ. CDR3 DNA sequence: TGCGCCAGCAGCTTGGCCTTTCGGCGGGGGGTAGAAGAGACCCAGTACTTC. Protein: CASSLAFRRGVEETQYF. The full variable domain, in which reference TRBV5-1 and TRBJ2-5 provide the parts outside the CDR3, is KAGVTQTPRYLIKTRGQQVTLSCSPISGHRSVSWYQQTPGQGLQFLFEYFSETQRNKGNFPGRFSGRQFSNSRSEMNVSTLELGDSALYLCASSLAFRRGVEETQYFGPGTRLLVL.

The chain uses TRBV6-1 and TRBJ1-1; possibly TRBD1 for D (5 bases). Trimming shortened V by 6 bases and J by 6 bases, and 14 bases separated the two germline ends. CDR3 size: 13 residues. Germline lookup yields CDR1 MNHNS and CDR2 SASEGT. CDR3 coding DNA: TGTGCCAGCAGACTGGGCAGGGCGGCTGAAGCTTTCTTT. Translated: CASRLGRAAEAFF.

The chain combines TRBV14 with TRBJ2-7; the D is unclear. Germline V CDR1 and CDR2: SGHDN, FVKESK. V lost 0 bases, J lost 4 bases, and 7 bases lay in between. The CDR3 contains 13 residues. CDR3 loop: CASSQDFRYEQYF. The CDR3 nucleotides read TGTGCCAGCAGCCAAGATTTCAGGTACGAGCAGTACTTC.

The chain has TRBV10-3 and TRBJ2-1, with TRBD2 matching 11 bases. CDR1 and CDR2 from the germline V gene are ENHRY and SYGVKD. V lost 8 bases, J lost 8 bases, and 11 bases stayed unmatched. The CDR3 consists of 15 residues. CDR3 region: CAILGSSGGRDEQFF. CDR3 bases: TGTGCCATCTTAGGGTCTAGCGGGGGGCGGGATGAGCAGTTCTTC.

The rearrangement uses TRBV14 and TRBJ2-5; D may be TRBD1 (6 bases). Germline loops: CDR1 SGHDN, CDR2 FVKESK. The ends were cut back, 0 bases at V and 5 bases at J, with 7 bases in the middle. The length of the CDR3 is 13 residues. CDR3 sequence: CASSQERGETQYF. CDR3 sequence (DNA): TGTGCCAGCAGCCAAGAAAGGGGGGAGACCCAGTACTTC.

The chain uses TRBV18 and TRBJ1-2; D is uncertain. Trimming left V 0 bases short and J 2 bases short, with 7 bases between. The germline CDR1 and CDR2 sequences are KGHSH and LQKENI. The CDR3 runs to 14 residues. The CDR3 sequence is CASSPPDTNYGYTF. CDR3 bases: TGTGCCAGCTCACCACCCGACACGAACTATGGCTACACCTTC. The full variable domain, its missing parts supplied by reference TRBV18 and TRBJ1-2, is NAGVMQNPRHLVRRRGQEARLRCSPMKGHSHVYWYRQLPEEGLKFMVYLQKENIIDESGMPKERFSAEFPKEGPSILRIQQVVRGDSAAYFCASSPPDTNYGYTFGSGTRLTVV.

Only a few counts were recorded for this clone. The rearrangement links TRBV9 to TRBJ1-2; a possible D gene is TRBD1 (5 bases). Per germline, CDR1 SGDLS and CDR2 YYNGEE. V was trimmed by 0 bases and J by 8 bases, leaving 11 bases between them. CDR3 size: 13 residues. In DNA form, the CDR3 reads TGTGCCAGCAGCGTAGAGGGGATGAGGGGCTACACCTTC. Amino acids: CASSVEGMRGYTF.

This chain uses TRBV27 with TRBJ1-1; a possible D gene is TRBD1 (6 bases). The CDR3 has 14 amino acids. Germline V gene data show CDR1 as MNHEY and CDR2 as SMNVEV (reference sequence). The ends were cut back, 6 bases at V and 8 bases at J, with 19 bases in the middle. As DNA, the CDR3 is TGTGCCAGCAGACCTATTATGGGGGACATGGAAGCTTTCTTT. Translating it yields CASRPIMGDMEAFF.

This clone was seen a single time. The chain combines TRBV7-3 with TRBJ2-7; a weak D match, TRBD2 (6 bases). Trimming removed 2 bases at V and 2 bases at J, with 13 bases between. The germline CDR1 and CDR2 sequences are SGHTA and FQGTGA. This CDR3 is built from 15 residues. CDR3 nucleotide sequence: TGTGCCAGCAGCTTAGGATCGGGAGCAACCTACGAGCAGTACTTC. Encoded protein: CASSLGSGATYEQYF. The complete variable domain, with remaining parts taken from reference TRBV7-3 and TRBJ2-7, reads GAGVSQTPSNKVTEKGKYVELRCDPISGHTALYWYRQSLGQGPEFLIYFQGTGAADDSGLPNDRFFAVRPEGSVSTLKIQRTERGDSAVYLCASSLGSGATYEQYFGPGTRLTVT.

This chain connects TRBV27 to TRBJ2-7, with 7 bases aligning to TRBD2. Germline-derived CDR1 and CDR2 are MNHEY and SMNVEV (reference sequence). J was trimmed by 2 bases and V by 5 bases; bases with no gene match: 3. The CDR3 has 13 amino acids. CDR3 coding DNA: TGTGCCAGCAGTCCGGGGGGACCCTACGAGCAGTACTTC. Translation: CASSPGGPYEQYF.

The chain links TRBV6-5 to TRBJ2-3; TRBD2 is a possible D gene (6 bases). V was cut by 6 bases and J by 0 bases, with 13 bases left in between. From germline, CDR1 is MNHEY and CDR2 SVGAGI. The CDR3 extends over 15 amino acids. DNA for the CDR3: TGTGCCAGCAGAACGGTGGGGGGTAGCACAGATACGCAGTATTTT. Translating it yields CASRTVGGSTDTQYF.

In this sample, this clone turned up once. The gene calls are TRBV5-1 and TRBJ2-3, with TRBD2 matching over 8 bases. Germline CDR1 and CDR2: SGHRS and YFSETQ. The CDR3 has 16 residues. Unmatched junction bases numbered 10, after V lost 3 bases and J lost 4 bases. CDR3 DNA sequence: TGCGCCAGCAGCTCCCTGGGTAGCGGGGTTTCAGATACGCAGTATTTT. It encodes CASSSLGSGVSDTQYF.

Details on this clone: Germline is not matched at one junction end, which may reflect a read error. V usage is TRBV5-1 and J usage is TRBJ1-5; D is perhaps TRBD1 (5 bases). Per the germline V gene, CDR1 is SGHRS and CDR2 is YFSETQ. The CDR3 totals 14 residues. The CDR3 DNA follows: TGCGCCAGCAGTCTCTCAGGGATCAATGAGCCCCAGCATTTT. It encodes CASSLSGINEPQHF.

The rearrangement joins TRBV5-1 to TRBJ2-5, with 9 bases lining up with TRBD1. The CDR3 has 16 residues. The germline gives CDR1 SGHRS, CDR2 YFSETQ. With V trimmed by 4 bases and J by 2 bases, 9 bases remained unmatched. Here the CDR3 reads CASSEGQGTSQETQYF. The DNA for the CDR3 is TGCGCCAGCAGCGAGGGACAGGGAACAAGTCAAGAGACCCAGTACTTC.

The V and J genes are TRBV28 and TRBJ2-5, with a possible D match to TRBD2 (5 bases). V lost 3 bases and J 6 bases, leaving 8 bases between the germline ends. The CDR3 has 12 amino acids. From germline, CDR1 is MDHEN and CDR2 SYDVKM. The CDR3 loop is CASSLGVKTQYF. In DNA, the CDR3 is TGTGCCAGCAGTTTGGGAGTGAAGACCCAGTACTTC. Complete variable domain (other parts from reference TRBV28 and TRBJ2-5): DVKVTQSSRYLVKRTGEKVFLECVQDMDHENMFWYRQDPGLGLRLIYFSYDVKMKEKGDIPEGYSVSREKKERFSLILESASTNQTSMYLCASSLGVKTQYFGPGTRLLVL.

The rearrangement uses TRBV7-9 and TRBJ2-5; no reliable D call. Matching the DNA end better, TRBJ2-7 makes the J call doubtful. This CDR3 spans 14 amino acids. Germline V gene data show CDR1 as SEHNR and CDR2 as FQNEAQ (reference sequence). CDR3 nucleotides: TGTGCCAGCAGCTTTTCCCTAACTACCTACGAGCAGTACTTC. Protein product: CASSFSLTTYEQYF.

This sequence joins TRBV30 and TRBJ2-7; 12 bases agree with TRBD1. The germline gives CDR1 GTSNPN, CDR2 SVGIG (reference sequence). Germline trimming cut 3 bases from V and 5 bases from J; bases unmatched to any gene: 5. The CDR3 length is 14 residues. This chain's CDR3 is CAWSTGQGAHEQYF. In nucleotides, the CDR3 is TGTGCCTGGAGCACGGGACAGGGGGCACACGAGCAGTACTTC.

V is TRBV5-6 and J is TRBJ2-3; D is possibly TRBD1 (6 bases). V shed 4 bases and J shed 2 bases, with 14 bases lying between them. The CDR3 is made up of 15 amino acids. Germline-derived CDR1 and CDR2 are SGHDT and YYEEEE. CDR3 amino acids: CASSPDWTDTDTQYF. CDR3 nucleotides: TGTGCCAGCAGCCCCGATTGGACAGACACAGATACGCAGTATTTT.

This CDR3 is CASEVQNTGELFF. In nucleotides, the CDR3 is TGTGCCAGCGAGGTACAGAACACCGGGGAGCTGTTTTTT. The chain employs TRBV28 and TRBJ2-2; D remains ambiguous. CDR1 MDHEN and CDR2 SYDVKM come from the germline V gene. The CDR3 runs 13 residues. V was shortened by 8 bases and J by 1 base, with 8 bases between the two germline ends. The entire variable domain, with the rest obtained from reference TRBV28 and TRBJ2-2, is as follows: DVKVTQSSRYLVKRTGEKVFLECVQDMDHENMFWYRQDPGLGLRLIYFSYDVKMKEKGDIPEGYSVSREKKERFSLILESASTNQTSMYLCASEVQNTGELFFGEGSRLTVL.

This chain connects TRBV30 to TRBJ2-3, with unresolved D. The V and J ends lost 8 bases and 5 bases respectively, with 14 bases between them. The CDR3 runs to 12 residues. Germline V gives CDR1 GTSNPN, CDR2 SVGIG (reference sequence). The CDR3 bases are TGTGCCGGTCTAGATTTTGGAGATACGCAGTATTTT. Translating it yields CAGLDFGDTQYF. Variable domain in full (rest from reference TRBV30 and TRBJ2-3): SQTIHQWPATLVQPVGSPLSLECTVEGTSNPNLYWYRQAAGRGLQLLFYSVGIGQISSEVPQNLSASRPQDRQFILSSKKLLLSDSGFYLCAGLDFGDTQYFGPGTRLTVL.

For the CDR3, the DNA is TGTGCCAGCAGCCCACACATGAACACTGAAGCTTTCTTT. Translating gives CASSPHMNTEAFF. The chain links TRBV7-2 to TRBJ1-1, with D unresolved. V was cut by 5 bases and J by 0 bases, with 7 bases left in between. Germline V gene data show CDR1 as SGHTA and CDR2 as FQGNSA. CDR3 size: 13 residues.